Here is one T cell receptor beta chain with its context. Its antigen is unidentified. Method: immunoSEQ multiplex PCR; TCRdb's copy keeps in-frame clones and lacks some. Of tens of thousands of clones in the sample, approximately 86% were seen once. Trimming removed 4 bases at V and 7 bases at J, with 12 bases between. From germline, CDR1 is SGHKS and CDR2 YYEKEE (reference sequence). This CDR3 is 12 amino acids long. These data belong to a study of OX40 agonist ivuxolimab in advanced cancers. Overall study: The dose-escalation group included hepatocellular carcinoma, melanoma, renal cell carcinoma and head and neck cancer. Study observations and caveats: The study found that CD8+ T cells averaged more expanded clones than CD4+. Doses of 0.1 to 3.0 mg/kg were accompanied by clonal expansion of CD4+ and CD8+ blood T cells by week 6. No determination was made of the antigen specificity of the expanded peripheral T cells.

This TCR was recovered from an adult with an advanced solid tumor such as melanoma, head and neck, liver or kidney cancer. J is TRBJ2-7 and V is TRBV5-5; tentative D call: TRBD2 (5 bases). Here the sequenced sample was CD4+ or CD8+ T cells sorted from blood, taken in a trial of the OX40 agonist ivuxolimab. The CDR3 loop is CASSDPGREQYF. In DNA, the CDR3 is TGTGCCAGCAGCGATCCTGGGAGAGAGCAGTACTTC.